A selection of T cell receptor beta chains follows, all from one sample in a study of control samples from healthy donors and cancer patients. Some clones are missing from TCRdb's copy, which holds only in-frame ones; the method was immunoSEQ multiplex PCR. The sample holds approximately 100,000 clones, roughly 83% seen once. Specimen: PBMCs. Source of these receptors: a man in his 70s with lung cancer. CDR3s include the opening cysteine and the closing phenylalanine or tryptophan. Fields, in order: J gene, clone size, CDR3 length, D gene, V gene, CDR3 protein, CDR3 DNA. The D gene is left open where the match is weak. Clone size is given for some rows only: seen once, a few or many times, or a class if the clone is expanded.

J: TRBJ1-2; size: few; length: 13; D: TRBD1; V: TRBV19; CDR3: CASSKGQGGVYTF; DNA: TGTGCCAGTAGTAAGGGACAGGGAGGAGTTTACACCTTC
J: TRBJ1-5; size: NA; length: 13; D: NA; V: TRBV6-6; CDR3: CASSQRDLQPQHF; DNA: TGTGCCAGCAGCCAAAGGGACCTTCAGCCCCAGCATTTT
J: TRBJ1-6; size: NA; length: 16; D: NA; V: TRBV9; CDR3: CASSVGGGYPNSPLHF; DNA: TGTGCCAGCAGCGTAGGGGGCGGTTACCCGAATTCACCCCTCCACTTT
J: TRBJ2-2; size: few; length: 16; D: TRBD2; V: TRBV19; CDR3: CASSSRLAGGTGELFF; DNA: TGTGCCAGTAGTTCCCGACTAGCGGGGGGAACCGGGGAGCTGTTTTTT
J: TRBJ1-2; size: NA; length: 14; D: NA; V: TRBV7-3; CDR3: CASSLTLQGSGYTF; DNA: TGTGCCAGCAGCTTAACGCTTCAGGGGTCCGGCTACACCTTC
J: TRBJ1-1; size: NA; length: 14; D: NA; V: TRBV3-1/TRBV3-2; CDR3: CASSHTDRNTEAFF; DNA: TGTGCCAGCAGCCACACGGACAGGAACACTGAAGCTTTCTTT
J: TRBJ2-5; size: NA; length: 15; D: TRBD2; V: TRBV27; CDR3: CASSKGLAGWETQYF; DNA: TGTGCCAGCAGTAAGGGACTAGCGGGGTGGGAGACCCAGTACTTC
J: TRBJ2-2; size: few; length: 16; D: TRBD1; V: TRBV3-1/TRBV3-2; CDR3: CASSQDRGRYTGELFF; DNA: TGTGCCAGCAGCCAAGACAGGGGGCGATACACCGGGGAGCTGTTTTTT
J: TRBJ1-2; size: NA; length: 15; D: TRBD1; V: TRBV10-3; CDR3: CAISGPDRDGYGYTF; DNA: TGTGCCATCAGTGGTCCTGACAGGGATGGCTATGGCTACACCTTC
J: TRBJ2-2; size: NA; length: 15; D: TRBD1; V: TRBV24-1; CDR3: CATSETGASTGELFF; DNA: TGTGCCACCAGTGAGACAGGGGCCTCGACCGGGGAGCTGTTTTTT
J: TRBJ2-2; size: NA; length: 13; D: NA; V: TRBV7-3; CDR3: CASSPVRTGELFF; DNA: TGTGCCAGCAGCCCTGTCCGGACTGGGGAGCTGTTTTTT
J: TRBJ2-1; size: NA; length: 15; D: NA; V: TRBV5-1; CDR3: CASAGSQNSYNEQFF; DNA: TGCGCCAGCGCGGGGTCCCAGAACTCCTACAATGAGCAGTTCTTC
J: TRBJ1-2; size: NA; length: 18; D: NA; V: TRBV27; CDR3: CASSYLSRSGADNYGYTF; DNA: TGTGCCAGCAGCTACCTCAGTAGGTCGGGGGCGGATAACTATGGCTACACCTTC
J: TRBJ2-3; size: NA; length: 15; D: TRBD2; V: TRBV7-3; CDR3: CASSSGTRVTDTQYF; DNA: TGTGCCAGCAGCTCCGGGACTAGAGTCACAGATACGCAGTATTTT
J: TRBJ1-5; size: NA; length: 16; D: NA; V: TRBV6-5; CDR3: CASSLEGPGYNQPQHF; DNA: TGTGCCAGCAGTTTGGAGGGGCCGGGATATAATCAGCCCCAGCATTTT
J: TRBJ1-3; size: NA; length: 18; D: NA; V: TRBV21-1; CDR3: CASSSLDRPKSVASTIYF; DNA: TGTGCCAGCAGCTCGCTGGACCGTCCTAAGTCCGTGGCGAGCACCATATATTTT
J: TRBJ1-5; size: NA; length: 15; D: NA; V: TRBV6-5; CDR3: CASRTLGRSNQPQHF; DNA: TGTGCCAGCAGAACCCTGGGGAGGAGCAATCAGCCCCAGCATTTT
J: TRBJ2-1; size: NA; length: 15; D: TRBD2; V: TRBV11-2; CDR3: CASSFVSGGAHEQFF; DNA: TGTGCCAGCAGCTTTGTCAGCGGGGGGGCCCATGAGCAGTTCTTC
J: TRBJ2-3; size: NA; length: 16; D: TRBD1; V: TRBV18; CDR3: CASSPPKAGGPDTQYF; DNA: TGTGCCAGCTCACCACCAAAAGCAGGGGGCCCAGATACGCAGTATTTT
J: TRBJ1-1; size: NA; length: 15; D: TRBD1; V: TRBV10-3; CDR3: CAISPRQGRTTEAFF; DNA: TGTGCCATCTCCCCTAGACAGGGGAGGACCACTGAAGCTTTCTTT
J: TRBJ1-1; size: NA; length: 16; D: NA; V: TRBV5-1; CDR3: CASSRGWGSLNTEAFF; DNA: TGCGCCAGCAGCCGGGGGTGGGGATCCCTGAACACTGAAGCTTTCTTT
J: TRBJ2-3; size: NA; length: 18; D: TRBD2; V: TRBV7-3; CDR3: CASSQLPTSGGARDTQYF; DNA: TGTGCCAGCAGCCAATTGCCTACTAGCGGGGGGGCAAGGGATACGCAGTATTTT
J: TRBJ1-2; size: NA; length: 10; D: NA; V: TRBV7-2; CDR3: CASSGYGYTF; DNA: TGTGCCAGCAGCGGTTATGGCTACACCTTC
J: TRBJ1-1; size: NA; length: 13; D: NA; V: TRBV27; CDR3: CASSSWGGTEAFF; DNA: TGTGCCAGCAGTTCTTGGGGGGGCACTGAAGCTTTCTTT
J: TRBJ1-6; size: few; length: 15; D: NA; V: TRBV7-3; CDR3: CASSLNTILNSPLHF; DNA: TGTGCCAGCAGCTTAAATACGATCCTTAATTCACCCCTCCACTTT
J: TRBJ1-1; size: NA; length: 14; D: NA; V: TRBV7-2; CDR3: CASSLWGSNTEAFF; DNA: TGTGCCAGCAGCTTATGGGGCAGCAACACTGAAGCTTTCTTT
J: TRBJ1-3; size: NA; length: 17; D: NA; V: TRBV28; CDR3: CASKGAGAIPSGNTIYF; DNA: TGTGCCAGCAAAGGAGCAGGCGCGATCCCTTCTGGAAACACCATATATTTT